These 18 T cell receptor beta chains were sequenced from one sample in a study of cytomegalovirus exposure and HLA in healthy donors. The PCR contained 60 Vbeta and 13 Jbeta primers. Sequenced by immunoSEQ multiplex PCR; TCRdb stores in-frame clones only, minus some. Among approximately 120,000 clones listed, roughly 80% were seen once. Sequencing input: PBMCs. Source of these receptors: a female donor in good health and CMV-seronegative.

Concerning this clone itself: This specimen includes other DNA sequences encoding the same CDR3. This chain joins TRBV4-1 and TRBJ1-2; 8 bases are a match to TRBD1. Germline V CDR1 and CDR2: MGHRA, YSYEKL. CDR3 length equals 15 residues. J lost 5 bases, V lost 4 bases, and 9 bases had no gene match. In nucleotides, the CDR3 is TGCGCCAGCAGCCCGAGCGGACAGGGCCGGTATGGCTACACCTTC. Protein sequence: CASSPSGQGRYGYTF.

This chain connects TRBV7-6 to TRBJ2-3, with unresolved D. V was pared by 1 base and J by 7 bases, with 33 bases between. Germline CDR1 and CDR2: SGHVS and FNYEAQ. The CDR3 runs to 21 residues. Written as DNA, the CDR3 is TGTGCCAGCAGCTTAGGAGTGAGAGGCCTTAACCCTGGATCACGCCAGCATACGCAGTATTTT. Its protein product is CASSLGVRGLNPGSRQHTQYF.

The chain is built from TRBV5-8 and TRBJ1-5; no firm D call. The CDR3 has 15 amino acids. The germline V gene has CDR1 SGHTS and CDR2 YDEGEE. The germline V and J ends were trimmed by 3 bases and 6 bases, with 16 bases remaining between them. DNA for the CDR3: TGTGCCAGCAGCTCCGGTCAGGTGGTGGGTCAGCCCCAGCATTTT. Its protein is CASSSGQVVGQPQHF.

The rearrangement links TRBV18 to TRBJ1-1, with D tentatively TRBD1 (5 bases). Looked up from germline, CDR1 is KGHSH and CDR2 is LQKENI. V lost 3 bases to trimming and J lost 1 base, with 9 bases between them. CDR3 size: 14 residues. The CDR3 spells CASSPARANTEAFF. Here the CDR3 DNA reads TGTGCCAGCTCACCTGCCAGGGCGAACACTGAAGCTTTCTTT. Complete variable domain (other parts from reference TRBV18 and TRBJ1-1): NAGVMQNPRHLVRRRGQEARLRCSPMKGHSHVYWYRQLPEEGLKFMVYLQKENIIDESGMPKERFSAEFPKEGPSILRIQQVVRGDSAAYFCASSPARANTEAFFGQGTRLTVV.

This chain joins TRBV19 and TRBJ2-5; 7 bases agree with TRBD2. Losses at the gene ends were 1 base for V and 4 bases for J; bases not matched to a gene: 15. The CDR3 is 18 amino acids. Germline loops: CDR1 LNHDA, CDR2 SQIVND (reference sequence). The CDR3 spells CASSIGRAARGGAETQYF. The DNA of the CDR3 is TGTGCCAGTAGTATAGGTAGGGCGGCCCGCGGGGGAGCAGAGACCCAGTACTTC. Looking up the rest from reference TRBV19 and TRBJ2-5 gives the full variable domain: DGGITQSPKYLFRKEGQNVTLSCEQNLNHDAMYWYRQDPGQGLRLIYYSQIVNDFQKGDIAEGYSVSREKKESFPLTVTSAQKNPTAFYLCASSIGRAARGGAETQYFGPGTRLLVL.

As DNA, the CDR3 is TGTGCCAGCAGCTTGGCCCGCGGACAGGGGAGCTCAGATACGCAGTATTTT. Amino acid sequence: CASSLARGQGSSDTQYF. The genes are TRBV5-4 and TRBJ2-3, with 9 bases that match TRBD1. The CDR3 runs 17 residues. With 0 bases clipped from V and 4 bases from J, the junction kept 9 bases outside the gene matches. From germline, CDR1 is SGHNT and CDR2 YYREEE (reference sequence).

In DNA, the CDR3 is TGTGCCAGCTCCGGGACAGGGTCTGCAACTAATGAAAAACTGTTTTTT. Encoded protein: CASSGTGSATNEKLFF. V gene TRBV18 combines with J gene TRBJ1-4, with TRBD1 matching 9 bases. Looked up from germline, CDR1 is KGHSH and CDR2 is LQKENI. The CDR3 is 16 residues long. V lost 6 bases, J lost 0 bases, and 5 bases stayed unmatched.

The chain links TRBV6-4 to TRBJ2-3, with 13 bases that match TRBD2. V shed 5 bases, J shed 5 bases, and the junction held 4 bases outside the gene matches. The CDR3 has 15 amino acids. CDR1 and CDR2 (germline): MRHNA, SNTAGT. CDR3 in amino acids: CASSPRLAGGDTQYF. CDR3 bases: TGTGCCAGCAGTCCCAGACTAGCGGGGGGAGATACGCAGTATTTT.

CDR3 residues: CASSLASGLQETQYF. CDR3 in DNA: TGTGCCAGCAGCTTAGCTAGCGGCCTCCAAGAGACCCAGTACTTC. The gene calls are TRBV7-9 and TRBJ2-5; D is perhaps TRBD2 (6 bases). The germline gives CDR1 SEHNR, CDR2 FQNEAQ (reference sequence). V was cut by 0 bases and J by 1 base, with 9 bases left in between. The CDR3 loop spans 15 amino acids.

The rearrangement joins TRBV29-1 to TRBJ1-1; 7 bases match TRBD1. The germline gives CDR1 SQVTM, CDR2 ANQGSEA. The V and J ends lost 7 bases and 3 bases, in that order; junction bases with no gene match: 8. CDR3 length equals 13 residues. This chain's CDR3 is CSGATGTDTEAFF. For the CDR3, the DNA is TGCAGCGGAGCAACCGGGACAGACACTGAAGCTTTCTTT.

V gene TRBV7-9 combines with J gene TRBJ2-3; 7 nucleotides line up with TRBD2. The CDR3 covers 17 residues. Germline trimming cut 1 base from V and 4 bases from J; bases unmatched to any gene: 11. The germline gives CDR1 SEHNR, CDR2 FQNEAQ (reference sequence). This CDR3 reads CASSLGSRGREADTQYF. In DNA form, the CDR3 reads TGTGCCAGCAGCTTAGGTTCCAGAGGCCGGGAGGCAGATACGCAGTATTTT.

The chain has TRBV7-8 and TRBJ2-3; D may be TRBD2 (5 bases). The CDR3 is made up of 14 amino acids. Trimming took 3 bases from V and 1 from J, leaving 8 bases between them. CDR1 is SGHVS, CDR2 FQNEAQ, per germline. The CDR3 here is CASSFEGRTDTQYF. CDR3 DNA: TGTGCCAGCAGCTTTGAGGGTCGCACAGATACGCAGTATTTT.

The chain joins TRBV5-6 to TRBJ1-2; D not resolved. Germline lookup yields CDR1 SGHDT and CDR2 YYEEEE. The CDR3 totals 13 residues. V was clipped by 4 bases and J by 2 bases, with 9 bases between them. DNA for the CDR3: TGTGCCAGCAGCGGCACGGAGAACTATGGCTACACCTTC. It specifies CASSGTENYGYTF.

This sequence joins TRBV5-1 and TRBJ2-5; a weak D match, TRBD2 (7 bases). CDR1 SGHRS and CDR2 YFSETQ come from the germline V gene. V shed 4 bases and J shed 5 bases, with 24 bases lying between them. There are 17 residues in the CDR3. This CDR3 is CASSLGGGLAVTETQYF. The CDR3 DNA sequence: TGCGCCAGCAGCCTGGGGGGGGGCCTAGCGGTGACTGAGACCCAGTACTTC.

J is TRBJ1-2 and V is TRBV5-1; 7 nucleotides line up with TRBD1. Germline V gene sequence: CDR1 SGHRS, CDR2 YFSETQ. The CDR3 consists of 13 residues. V gave up 1 base and J gave up 4 bases; unmatched junction bases: 1. CDR3: CASSLHRGYGYTF. The CDR3 DNA reads as TGCGCCAGCAGCTTGCACAGGGGCTATGGCTACACCTTC.

This sequence joins TRBV16 and TRBJ2-2, with D possibly being TRBD2 (6 bases). Per germline, CDR1 KGHSY and CDR2 FQNENV. The CDR3 covers 17 residues. The V and J ends lost 7 bases and 2 bases respectively, with 20 bases between them. The CDR3 DNA follows: TGTGCCAGCACCAAGACTCGGGCGGGGATAAACACCGGGGAGCTGTTTTTT. Its protein product is CASTKTRAGINTGELFF.

The CDR3 nucleotides are TGTGCCAGCAGCGTAGAACTACCTAGCACAGATACGCAGTATTTT. Protein product: CASSVELPSTDTQYF. The chain employs TRBV9 and TRBJ2-3; D call uncertain. V lost 0 bases, J lost 0 bases, and 8 bases lay in between. From germline, CDR1 is SGDLS and CDR2 YYNGEE. CDR3 length: 15 residues.

The rearrangement joins TRBV7-9 to TRBJ2-5, with no clear D. The CDR3 loop spans 13 amino acids. Germline CDR1 is SEHNR and CDR2 is FQNEAQ (reference sequence). Trimming stripped 5 bases from V and 9 bases from J, with 16 bases between. This CDR3 is CASSPQSIIPQYF. CDR3 nucleotides: TGTGCCAGCAGCCCACAGTCTATAATTCCCCAGTACTTC.